This entry concerns a single T cell receptor beta chain. Sequenced by immunoSEQ multiplex PCR; TCRdb stores in-frame clones only, minus some. The profile shows roughly 370,000 clones, around nine tenths of them singletons. The data derive from a study of control samples from healthy donors and cancer patients. CDR1 and CDR2 (germline): SGHRS, YFSETQ. CDR3 length: 15 residues. The V end was cut by 1 base, the J end by 7 bases, with 14 bases between. The V and J genes are TRBV5-1 and TRBJ2-2; tentative D call: TRBD1 (5 bases). The sequenced sample was PBMCs. This TCR was recovered from a man aged 35 to 55 with head and neck cancer. CDR3 nucleotides: TGCGCCAGCAGCTTGCGGGCAGGGTCGGTCGGGGAGCTGTTTTTT. It encodes CASSLRAGSVGELFF. The full variable domain, in which reference TRBV5-1 and TRBJ2-2 provide the parts outside the CDR3, is KAGVTQTPRYLIKTRGQQVTLSCSPISGHRSVSWYQQTPGQGLQFLFEYFSETQRNKGNFPGRFSGRQFSNSRSEMNVSTLELGDSALYLCASSLRAGSVGELFFGEGSRLTVL.